The clone carrying this TCR beta chain occurred a few times. Its antigen is not identified. The sample comes from a study of beta chain features in type 1 diabetes. General observations from the study: PCR could preferentially amplify shorter templates, alike in patients and controls. Type 1 diabetes patients showed a moderate but significant shortening of TCRB CDR3s in all four CD4+ subsets. A greater similarity of naive, central memory and Treg TCRB repertoires was seen among patients than among healthy donors.

The study reverse transcribed the entire isolated RNA, so it sequenced expressed TCRB transcripts. This table comes from immunoSEQ multiplex PCR, and its TCRdb copy is limited to in-frame clones, with some not included. The sample carries 40,000 to 45,000 clones, around 71% recorded once. This CDR3 comprises 14 residues. V lost 5 bases, J lost 2 bases, and 10 bases lay in between. Germline V gene lookup returns CDR1 SEHNR and CDR2 FQNEAQ (reference sequence). This TCR came from a woman under 30 with type 1 diabetes. The rearrangement links TRBV7-9 to TRBJ1-3; a possible D gene is TRBD1 (6 bases). The sequencing sample was made of Tregs from blood. In DNA form, the CDR3 reads TGTGCCAGCAGCCGAGAGGGGGCTGGAAACACCATATATTTT. Amino acids: CASSREGAGNTIYF. The whole variable domain, filled in from reference TRBV7-9 and TRBJ1-3, reads DTGVSQNPRHKITKRGQNVTFRCDPISEHNRLYWYRQTLGQGPEFLTYFQNEAQLEKSRLLSDRFSAERPKGSFSTLEIQRTEQGDSAMYLCASSREGAGNTIYFGEGSWLTVV.